These 25 T cell receptor beta chains share one sample of origin, sequenced in a study of blood T cells in healthy people across ages. Through a sample-barcoded 5' primer and a J-beta primer mix, a second PCR was run for roughly 6 to 11 cycles. TCRdb independently ran MiXCR on the 5' RACE reads; one entry per CDR3 protein. The sample has about 1.8 million distinct CDR3 sequences, around half seen once. Input material: blood. Source of these receptors: a woman aged 40 to 50 in good health.

The chain is built from TRBV4-3 and TRBJ1-4; the match to TRBD1 covers 9 bases. The V and J ends lost 5 bases and 4 bases, in that order; junction bases with no gene match: 5. The CDR3 consists of 15 residues. Germline V gene lookup returns CDR1 LGHNA and CDR2 YSLEER. The CDR3: CASSLRGQGNEKLFF. The CDR3 region has the DNA TGCGCCAGCAGCTTGCGGGGACAGGGTAATGAAAAACTGTTTTTT.

V is TRBV9 and J is TRBJ1-1, with a possible D match to TRBD1 (5 bases). From germline, CDR1 is SGDLS and CDR2 YYNGEE. Trimming removed 0 bases from V and 4 bases from J, with 13 bases in between. The CDR3 spans 15 residues. The CDR3 DNA sequence: TGTGCCAGCAGCGTAGAGGGACTGGCCATCACTGAAGCTTTCTTT. Protein: CASSVEGLAITEAFF.

The rearrangement links TRBV29-1 to TRBJ2-5, with 11 nucleotides matching TRBD1. CDR1 is SQVTM, CDR2 ANQGSEA, per germline. This CDR3 is built from 13 residues. Unmatched junction bases numbered 6, after V lost 8 bases and J lost 4 bases. The CDR3 region is CSTRGQGGETQYF. For the CDR3, the DNA is TGCAGCACCCGGGGACAGGGGGGAGAGACCCAGTACTTC.

This clonotype was recorded a few times. The chain is built from TRBV20-1 and TRBJ2-7, with 9 bases aligning to TRBD1. Germline loops: CDR1 DFQATT, CDR2 SNEGSKA (reference sequence). With 5 bases clipped from V and 0 bases from J, the junction kept 17 bases outside the gene matches. The length of the CDR3 is 18 residues. Here the CDR3 DNA reads TGCAGTGCTCCTTTATACTCAACCGGGACAGGGATCTCCTACGAGCAGTACTTC. Translation gives CSAPLYSTGTGISYEQYF.

The CDR3, as DNA: TGTGCCAGCAGCTTAGCCTCCCACCGACAGGGCCGCTATGGCTACACCTTC. Its protein product is CASSLASHRQGRYGYTF. This sequence joins TRBV7-9 and TRBJ1-2; 7 bases align to TRBD1. Germline V gene data show CDR1 as SEHNR and CDR2 as FQNEAQ (reference sequence). V lost 0 bases to trimming and J lost 4 bases; unmatched junction nucleotides: 11. CDR3 length equals 17 residues.

The V gene is TRBV2, the J gene TRBJ1-5; D uncertain. Per germline, CDR1 SNHLY and CDR2 FYNNEI. Trimming took 2 bases from V and 2 from J, leaving 13 bases between them. The CDR3 extends over 16 amino acids. CDR3: CASSEPGNRRNQPQHF. The DNA of the CDR3 is TGTGCCAGCAGTGAACCTGGGAATCGGCGCAATCAGCCCCAGCATTTT.

The rearrangement joins TRBV7-2 to TRBJ2-1, with 8 bases lining up with TRBD1. The germline CDR1 and CDR2 sequences are SGHTA and FQGNSA. The CDR3 covers 15 residues. Losses at the gene ends were 4 bases for V and 6 bases for J; bases not matched to a gene: 8. CDR3 coding DNA: TGTGCCAGCAGCTCGCACCGACAGGGGACCAATGAGCAGTTCTTC. Its translation: CASSSHRQGTNEQFF.

This clonotype was counted only a few times. The chain joins TRBV4-3 to TRBJ2-4; a weak D match, TRBD1 (5 bases). V was clipped by 0 bases and J by 6 bases, with 18 bases between them. Germline V gene lookup returns CDR1 LGHNA and CDR2 YSLEER. CDR3 length equals 17 residues. Written as DNA, the CDR3 is TGCGCCAGCAGCCAAGATACGCAGGGTCGAGGTGGAAACATTCAGTACTTC. Encoded protein: CASSQDTQGRGGNIQYF.

The CDR3: CASSVDVGSTEAFF. The CDR3 nucleotides are TGTGCCAGCAGCGTAGATGTGGGGAGCACTGAAGCTTTCTTT. The chain joins TRBV9 to TRBJ1-1; no reliable D call. CDR1 SGDLS and CDR2 YYNGEE come from the germline V gene. CDR3 length: 14 residues. V was trimmed by 0 bases and J by 4 bases, leaving 10 bases between them.

CDR3 region: CASSLLRGLGYTF. The CDR3 DNA reads as TGTGCCAGCAGTTTACTCAGGGGGCTTGGCTACACCTTC. The rearrangement joins TRBV28 to TRBJ1-2; 8 positions match TRBD1. Germline V gene sequence: CDR1 MDHEN, CDR2 SYDVKM. V was pared by 2 bases and J by 7 bases, with 3 bases of the junction left unmatched. This CDR3 region has 13 residues.

The CDR3 DNA reads TGTGCCAGCAGCTTAGTTAACGACGGTTCGGTCCTTAACTATGGCTACACCTTC. Its translation is CASSLVNDGSVLNYGYTF. The rearrangement uses TRBV7-9 and TRBJ1-2; D is unclear. The CDR3 consists of 18 residues. V was cut by 1 base and J by 1 base, with 19 bases left in between. Germline V gene lookup returns CDR1 SEHNR and CDR2 FQNEAQ (reference sequence). Full variable domain (outside the CDR3, taken from reference TRBV7-9 and TRBJ1-2): DTGVSQNPRHKITKRGQNVTFRCDPISEHNRLYWYRQTLGQGPEFLTYFQNEAQLEKSRLLSDRFSAERPKGSFSTLEIQRTEQGDSAMYLCASSLVNDGSVLNYGYTFGSGTRLTVV.

This chain joins TRBV3-1 and TRBJ2-7; 10 bases fit TRBD1. The germline V gene encodes CDR1 LGHDT and CDR2 YNNKEL (reference sequence). V trimming: 3 bases; J trimming: 4 bases; junction bases outside the gene matches: 3. The CDR3 contains 14 residues. The CDR3 sequence is CASSHWDRGYEQYF. The DNA of the CDR3 is TGTGCCAGCAGCCATTGGGACAGGGGATACGAGCAGTACTTC.

This clonotype was seen more than once but under ten times. The chain has TRBV28 and TRBJ2-5; D not resolved. This CDR3 comprises 14 residues. V was shortened by 0 bases and J by 3 bases, with 8 bases between the two germline ends. CDR1 and CDR2 from the germline V gene are MDHEN and SYDVKM. DNA of the CDR3: TGTGCCAGCAGTTTATGGTCCCGAGAAGAGACCCAGTACTTC. Residues: CASSLWSREETQYF.

Note on this clonotype: This could be a read error, since a much larger clone is one nucleotide away. The chain couples TRBV6-2 or TRBV6-3 to TRBJ2-7, with unresolved D. The J call is in doubt because the DNA end fits TRBJ2-5 better. Germline V gene lookup returns CDR1 MNHEY and CDR2 SVGEGT. The CDR3 has 13 amino acids. The CDR3 DNA reads TGTGCCAGCAGTTGCTACCAGAAAGAGACCCAGTACTTC. It yields the protein CASSCYQKETQYF.

This chain joins TRBV4-3 and TRBJ2-4, with 8 bases fitting TRBD1. The junction had 8 bases not matched to a gene; V was cut back by 1 base and J by 0 bases. Germline loops: CDR1 LGHNA, CDR2 YSLEER. This CDR3 region has 18 residues. The DNA of the CDR3 is TGCGCCAGCAGCCAAGTTATCGGGACAGGACTAGCCAAAAACATTCAGTACTTC. It translates to CASSQVIGTGLAKNIQYF.

This clonotype was counted between two and nine times. J is TRBJ2-1 and V is TRBV9; possible D gene TRBD2, 6 bases. Trimming pared 3 bases from V and 0 bases from J, leaving 13 bases between. CDR1 is SGDLS, CDR2 YYNGEE, per germline. The CDR3 totals 16 residues. Here the CDR3 reads CASSDNRDSSYNEQFF. DNA of the CDR3: TGTGCCAGCAGCGACAACCGGGACTCCTCCTACAATGAGCAGTTCTTC. Full variable domain (remainder filled in from reference TRBV9 and TRBJ2-1): DSGVTQTPKHLITATGQRVTLRCSPRSGDLSVYWYQQSLDQGLQFLIQYYNGEERAKGNILERFSAQQFPDLHSELNLSSLELGDSALYFCASSDNRDSSYNEQFFGPGTRLTVL.

This clonotype occurred once. Given a much more abundant clone one base away, this may be a read error. The chain employs TRBV12-3 or TRBV12-4 and TRBJ1-5; D not certain. V dropped 5 bases and J dropped 2 bases, with 10 bases sitting between them. CDR3 length equals 14 residues. The DNA of the CDR3 is TGTGCCAGCAGTGTGATGATCGGCAATCAGCCCCAGCATTTT. Protein product: CASSVMIGNQPQHF.

The chain couples TRBV25-1 to TRBJ1-1; D is unresolved. CDR1 is MGHDK and CDR2 is SYGVNS in the germline V gene. The CDR3 sequence is 13 residues long. Trimming cost V 8 bases and J 0 bases, with 10 bases left between them. The CDR3 loop reads CASCTGMNTEAFF. CDR3 bases: TGTGCCAGCTGTACGGGGATGAACACTGAAGCTTTCTTT.

This chain uses TRBV4-3 with TRBJ1-6, with D tentatively TRBD1 (5 bases). This CDR3 region has 17 residues. With 0 bases removed from V and 8 bases from J, the gap between germline ends came to 17 bases. Germline V gene data show CDR1 as LGHNA and CDR2 as YSLEER. CDR3 protein: CASSQDKQGWEDSPLHF. The CDR3 bases are TGCGCCAGCAGCCAAGATAAGCAGGGATGGGAGGATTCACCCCTCCACTTT.

V and J are TRBV6-2 or TRBV6-3 and TRBJ2-1, with a weak D call TRBD2 (5 bases). V was trimmed by 6 bases and J by 13 bases, leaving 22 bases between them. There are 14 residues in the CDR3. Germline V CDR1 and CDR2: MNHEY, SVGEGT. The CDR3 is CASRDPPSVRAQFF. Written as DNA, the CDR3 is TGTGCCAGCAGAGACCCCCCCTCAGTGAGGGCCCAGTTCTTC.

The rearrangement joins TRBV6-5 to TRBJ2-5; TRBD2 aligns across 9 bases. This CDR3 region has 17 residues. The V gene's germline CDR1 is MNHEY and CDR2 SVGAGI. V shed 2 bases and J 2 bases; nucleotides not matched to a gene: 9. CDR3 residues: CASSYRNLAGYQETQYF. In DNA, the CDR3 is TGTGCCAGCAGTTACCGGAACCTAGCGGGGTATCAAGAGACCCAGTACTTC.

This chain uses TRBV7-3 with TRBJ1-1; 11 positions agree with TRBD1. CDR1 and CDR2 from the germline V gene are SGHTA and FQGTGA. The CDR3 has 18 residues. The trim removed 2 bases at V and 0 bases at J, leaving 8 bases unmatched. The CDR3 region has the DNA TGTGCCAGCAGCTTATATGGGGACAGGGGGACCATGAACACTGAAGCTTTCTTT. Protein: CASSLYGDRGTMNTEAFF.

This clonotype was seen a handful of times. The CDR3 sequence is CASSVRQGAFVDTQYF. DNA of the CDR3: TGTGCCAGCAGTGTCCGACAGGGGGCTTTTGTTGATACGCAGTATTTT. V and J are TRBV12-3 or TRBV12-4 and TRBJ2-3, with 10 bases fitting TRBD1. The CDR3 length is 16 residues. V was clipped by 5 bases and J by 6 bases; unmatched bases: 11.

The gene calls are TRBV28 and TRBJ2-4; 12 bases map to TRBD1. The germline CDR1 and CDR2 sequences are MDHEN and SYDVKM. V lost 1 base and J lost 7; bases outside the gene matches: 2. CDR3 size: 15 residues. In nucleotides, the CDR3 is TGTGCCAGCAGTTTATCCGGGACAGGGGGCAACATTCAGTACTTC. It specifies CASSLSGTGGNIQYF.

This chain connects TRBV6-2 or TRBV6-3 to TRBJ1-2; 7 bases are shared with TRBD1. Unmatched junction bases numbered 6, after V lost 10 bases and J lost 4 bases. The germline V gene has CDR1 MNHEY and CDR2 SVGEGT. This CDR3 has 12 residues. CDR3 region: CAISPGGYGYTF. The CDR3 DNA is TGTGCCATAAGTCCAGGGGGCTATGGCTACACCTTC.